Below are 18 T cell receptor beta chains sequenced from a single sample in a study of memory CD4+ T cells and cytomegalovirus serostatus (dated by TCRdb to the late 2010s). Single viable CD3+CD4+CD8-CD45RO+ cells were sorted as memory CD4+ T cells on a FACSAria II. The method was the immunoSEQ multiplex PCR assay. TCRdb's version of the immuneACCESS table is confined to in-frame rearrangements and falls short of the full clone set. An unresolved V gene accounts for under half of the shortfall where checked; the remainder is of unknown origin. This sample has 50,000 to 75,000 clones in its table, and 75% to 90% of those were observed once. The ten most abundant clones make up around 0.9% of the sample. Sequenced sample: memory CD4+ T cells from blood. The receptors originated from an adult in good health and CMV-seronegative.

The V and J genes are TRBV7-8 and TRBJ2-1; D is unresolved. The CDR3 is 15 amino acids. CDR1 and CDR2 (germline): SGHVS, FQNEAQ. V was trimmed by 0 bases and J by 3 bases, leaving 9 bases between them. The CDR3: CASSLAQVGYNEQFF. The CDR3 nucleotides are TGTGCCAGCAGCTTAGCGCAGGTTGGCTACAATGAGCAGTTCTTC.

The chain carries TRBV7-8 and TRBJ2-1; TRBD1 matches 7 bases. This CDR3 comprises 15 residues. V trimming: 6 bases; J trimming: 9 bases; junction bases outside the gene matches: 14. Germline assignment: CDR1 SGHVS and CDR2 FQNEAQ. This chain's CDR3 is CASSISQTGQVEQFF. Here the CDR3 DNA reads TGTGCCAGCAGTATTTCGCAGACAGGGCAGGTTGAGCAGTTCTTC.

The V and J genes are TRBV30 and TRBJ1-4, with D unclear. This CDR3 has 14 amino acids. The V end was cut by 3 bases, the J end by 6 bases, with 14 bases between. CDR1 is GTSNPN and CDR2 is SVGIG in the germline V gene (reference sequence). The CDR3 loop is CAWSPGSTYEKLFF. CDR3 in DNA: TGTGCCTGGAGCCCGGGCTCAACCTATGAAAAACTGTTTTTT.

The V call is TRBV6-4, the J call TRBJ1-1, with D tentatively TRBD1 (5 bases). This CDR3 is 13 amino acids long. Trimming shortened V by 6 bases and J by 6 bases, and 14 bases separated the two germline ends. Looked up from germline, CDR1 is MRHNA and CDR2 is SNTAGT. This CDR3 is CASSPEGRAEAFF. CDR3 nucleotide sequence: TGTGCCAGCAGCCCCGAGGGACGCGCTGAAGCTTTCTTT.

On this clone: Relative to the germline gene, one junction end is altered; a read error may explain this. The chain uses TRBV19 and TRBJ2-3; D ambiguous. Germline V gene data show CDR1 as LNHDA and CDR2 as SQIVND (reference sequence). This CDR3 region has 11 residues. The CDR3 is CASSLEDTQYF. The CDR3 DNA is TGTGCCAGTAGTCTAGAGGATACGCAGTATTTT.

The chain joins TRBV28 to TRBJ1-4, with D possibly TRBD1 on 6 matching bases. The CDR3 has 15 amino acids. Germline CDR1 reads MDHEN; CDR2 reads SYDVKM. V lost 4 bases and J lost 5, with 14 bases in between. CDR3 residues: CASSSQGQKNEKLFF. In DNA, the CDR3 is TGTGCCAGCAGTTCACAAGGACAGAAAAATGAAAAACTGTTTTTT.

The CDR3 DNA reads as TGTGCCAGCAGCTTAGCGCTGGGACTAGCGGGGGGGTTTGCAGATACGCAGTATTTT. This encodes CASSLALGLAGGFADTQYF. The chain has TRBV7-2 and TRBJ2-3; TRBD2 matches 16 bases. Germline V lookup: CDR1 SGHTA, CDR2 FQGNSA. The CDR3 sequence is 19 residues long. V trimming: 0 bases; J trimming: 4 bases; junction bases outside the gene matches: 7.

This clone was observed once. The chain employs TRBV2 and TRBJ2-3; 9 nucleotides agree with TRBD1. The germline CDR1 and CDR2 sequences are SNHLY and FYNNEI. This CDR3 is built from 13 residues. V dropped 7 bases and J dropped 3; count of bases not matched to a gene: 2. The CDR3 protein is CASNRGRTDTQYF. The CDR3 DNA is TGTGCCAGCAACAGGGGGCGGACAGATACGCAGTATTTT.

The rearrangement uses TRBV11-2 and TRBJ1-5; D unclear. The CDR3 sequence is 15 residues long. CDR1 and CDR2 (germline): SGHAT, FQNNGV. V lost 0 bases, J lost 0 bases, and 6 bases lay in between. The CDR3 bases are TGTGCCAGCAGCTTAGACAGAAGTAGCAATCAGCCCCAGCATTTT. This encodes CASSLDRSSNQPQHF.

This rearrangement joins TRBV18 to TRBJ1-2; maybe TRBD1 (5 bases). CDR3 length: 14 residues. V lost 3 bases and J 4 bases, leaving 12 bases between the germline ends. The germline V gene has CDR1 KGHSH and CDR2 LQKENI. The CDR3 DNA reads TGTGCCAGCTCACCTCCAACGGGGGGCTATGGCTACACCTTC. Protein product: CASSPPTGGYGYTF. Looking up the rest from reference TRBV18 and TRBJ1-2 gives the full variable domain: NAGVMQNPRHLVRRRGQEARLRCSPMKGHSHVYWYRQLPEEGLKFMVYLQKENIIDESGMPKERFSAEFPKEGPSILRIQQVVRGDSAAYFCASSPPTGGYGYTFGSGTRLTVV.

The chain carries TRBV5-1 and TRBJ2-3; 10 bases agree with TRBD2. The CDR3 is made up of 14 amino acids. Germline CDR1 is SGHRS and CDR2 is YFSETQ. Trimming removed 7 bases from V and 4 bases from J; junction bases left unmatched: 6. CDR3 DNA: TGCGCCAGCTCGGGGACTAGCGCCCCAGATACGCAGTATTTT. Encoded protein: CASSGTSAPDTQYF.

For the CDR3, the DNA is TGTGCCACCAGCGTCGGACAGGTGGAGAACTATGGCTACACCTTC. Protein: CATSVGQVENYGYTF. V and J are TRBV15 and TRBJ1-2; 7 nucleotides match TRBD1. Germline trimming cut 5 bases from V and 2 bases from J; bases unmatched to any gene: 8. The CDR3 is made up of 15 amino acids. Germline lookup yields CDR1 LNHNV and CDR2 YYDKDF (reference sequence).

This rearrangement joins TRBV6-5 to TRBJ1-1; no definite D call. The CDR3 covers 15 residues. Trimming stripped 5 bases from V and 1 base from J, with 14 bases between. Germline CDR1 MNHEY, CDR2 SVGAGI. CDR3 sequence reads: CASSRRAGENTEAFF. The DNA for the CDR3 is TGTGCCAGCAGTAGGCGTGCGGGAGAGAACACTGAAGCTTTCTTT.

J is TRBJ1-1 and V is TRBV29-1; 9 nucleotides align to TRBD1. The CDR3 is 14 amino acids. The V gene's germline CDR1 is SQVTM and CDR2 ANQGSEA. J lost 1 base, V lost 8 bases, and 8 bases had no gene match. CDR3 in DNA: TGCAGCACACGACAGGGGGGGTGGAACACTGAAGCTTTCTTT. Translated: CSTRQGGWNTEAFF.

The chain combines TRBV15 with TRBJ2-4; TRBD2 is a possible D gene (5 bases). Germline lookup yields CDR1 LNHNV and CDR2 YYDKDF (reference sequence). Trimming removed 0 bases at V and 15 bases at J, with 18 bases between. The CDR3 totals 14 residues. The CDR3 reads CATSRDRGPTSSYF. CDR3 DNA sequence: TGTGCCACCAGCAGAGATCGCGGGCCCACAAGTTCGTACTTC.

The chain joins TRBV19 to TRBJ1-5, with 9 bases matching TRBD1. The ends lost 5 bases at V and 4 bases at J; junction bases unmatched: 9. The CDR3 totals 16 residues. Germline CDR1 and CDR2: LNHDA and SQIVND (reference sequence). CDR3 sequence reads: CASSPVGTGFNQPQHF. In nucleotides, the CDR3 is TGTGCCAGTAGTCCGGTGGGGACAGGGTTTAATCAGCCCCAGCATTTT.

J is TRBJ2-2 and V is TRBV11-2; 7 bases are shared with TRBD2. Germline V gene data show CDR1 as SGHAT and CDR2 as FQNNGV. This CDR3 is 15 amino acids long. The V and J ends lost 7 bases and 5 bases, in that order; junction bases with no gene match: 10. The CDR3 is CASTFSGGGTGELFF. The CDR3 region has the DNA TGTGCCAGCACCTTTTCGGGAGGAGGGACCGGGGAGCTGTTTTTT.

J is TRBJ1-6 and V is TRBV4-2, with D possibly matching TRBD1 (5 bases). CDR1 and CDR2 from the germline V gene are LGHNA and YNFKEQ. The CDR3 sequence is 15 residues long. The ends were cut back, 1 base at V and 7 bases at J, with 11 bases in the middle. CDR3 DNA: TGTGCCAGCAGCCAAGGTTTTGGGGGGAATTCACCCCTCCACTTT. It specifies CASSQGFGGNSPLHF.